Listed here are 14 T cell receptor beta chains from one sample, sequenced in a study of T-cell reconstitution after alpha-beta-depleted transplantation in children. A library of TCRbeta sequences, prepared with unique molecular identifiers, was generated. TCRdb used MiXCR to reprocess the PCR reads, holding one entry per CDR3 protein. The sample contains 300,000 to 350,000 distinct CDR3 sequences, roughly 15% of which appear only once. The input for sequencing was PBMCs, mostly from graft donor cells, taken 360 days after TCRalphabeta/CD19-depleted stem cell transplant. Receptors originate from a male patient between 2 and 9 years old who had a stem cell transplant for acute lymphoblastic leukemia, so the T cells may come from the graft donor.

CDR3 sequence: CSLGVGGGTDTQYF. The CDR3 nucleotides read TGCAGCTTGGGAGTTGGGGGCGGGACAGATACGCAGTATTTT. The J gene is TRBJ2-3, the V gene TRBV29-1, with D possibly matching TRBD1 (6 bases). Looked up from germline, CDR1 is SQVTM and CDR2 is ANQGSEA. The CDR3 extends over 14 amino acids. V was pared by 8 bases and J by 3 bases, with 18 bases between.

This clonotype was seen only a few times. This chain links TRBV6-2 or TRBV6-3 with TRBJ2-5, with D perhaps matching TRBD2 (6 bases). Trimming took 0 bases from V and 1 from J, leaving 9 bases between them. Germline CDR1 and CDR2: MNHEY and SVGEGT. The CDR3 covers 15 residues. CDR3 bases: TGTGCCAGCAGTTACTCTTGGAGGGGCCAAGAGACCCAGTACTTC. Translated: CASSYSWRGQETQYF.

This clonotype was seen only a few times. V and J are TRBV5-1 and TRBJ2-5; TRBD1 might be the D (6 bases). CDR3 size: 17 residues. Germline CDR1 reads SGHRS; CDR2 reads YFSETQ. V lost 3 bases and J 5 bases, leaving 23 bases between the germline ends. The CDR3: CASSWWGPDQRQETQYF. The DNA for the CDR3 is TGCGCCAGCAGCTGGTGGGGGCCGGACCAAAGACAGGAGACCCAGTACTTC.

V and J are TRBV4-3 and TRBJ2-7; maybe TRBD1 (5 bases). This CDR3 spans 18 amino acids. Trimming removed 1 base at V and 2 bases at J, with 21 bases between. CDR1 is LGHNA, CDR2 YSLEER, per germline. CDR3: CASSQVAMGQANAYEQYF. CDR3 DNA sequence: TGCGCCAGCAGCCAAGTCGCCATGGGGCAGGCGAACGCCTACGAGCAGTACTTC.

This clonotype was recorded a few times. A much bigger clone sits one base away, suggesting this may be a read error. The chain combines TRBV5-1 with TRBJ1-5; the D is unclear. The germline V and J ends were trimmed by 0 bases and 4 bases, with 5 bases remaining between them. Germline values: CDR1 SGHRS, CDR2 YFSETQ. This CDR3 comprises 13 residues. The CDR3 sequence: CASSLEVNQPQHF. The CDR3 DNA is TGCGCCAGCAGCTTGGAGGTGAATCAGCCCCAGCATTTT. Full variable domain (missing parts from reference TRBV5-1 and TRBJ1-5): KAGVTQTPRYLIKTRGQQVTLSCSPISGHRSVSWYQQTPGQGLQFLFEYFSETQRNKGNFPGRFSGRQFSNSRSEMNVSTLELGDSALYLCASSLEVNQPQHFGDGTRLSIL.

This clonotype was recorded many times. This chain joins TRBV4-2 and TRBJ1-1; 7 nucleotides align to TRBD1. Germline-derived CDR1 and CDR2 are LGHNA and YNFKEQ. The CDR3 loop spans 14 amino acids. The V gene end was trimmed by 3 bases and the J gene end by 6 bases; junction bases not matched to a gene: 7. CDR3 nucleotides: TGTGCCAGCAGCCATGATACAGGGGCCGCTGAAGCTTTCTTT. It is translated as CASSHDTGAAEAFF.

The chain links TRBV20-1 to TRBJ2-7; no clear D gene. Germline V gene sequence: CDR1 DFQATT, CDR2 SNEGSKA (reference sequence). V dropped 6 bases and J dropped 0 bases, with 9 bases sitting between them. This CDR3 region has 12 residues. DNA of the CDR3: TGCAGTGCGGCGTCTATCTCCTACGAGCAGTACTTC. Translation: CSAASISYEQYF.

V usage is TRBV20-1 and J usage is TRBJ2-5, with D possibly TRBD1 on 5 matching bases. The CDR3 has 12 amino acids. Germline V gene data show CDR1 as DFQATT and CDR2 as SNEGSKA (reference sequence). V was shortened by 0 bases and J by 4 bases, with 6 bases between the two germline ends. CDR3 residues: CSAREDTETQYF. The CDR3 DNA sequence: TGCAGTGCTAGAGAGGACACAGAGACCCAGTACTTC.

This clonotype has only a few counts. This chain links TRBV4-3 with TRBJ2-7; D gene unclear. Per germline, CDR1 LGHNA and CDR2 YSLEER. This CDR3 is built from 15 residues. Trimming shortened V by 0 bases and J by 2 bases, and 11 bases separated the two germline ends. The CDR3 DNA is TGCGCCAGCAGCCAAGAACAGAGCCTGGCCTACGAGCAGTACTTC. Its protein is CASSQEQSLAYEQYF.

This clonotype was counted a few times. The CDR3 protein is CSARGDRGRLQETQYF. CDR3 nucleotides: TGCAGTGCTAGGGGGGACAGGGGCCGACTCCAAGAGACCCAGTACTTC. The chain combines TRBV20-1 with TRBJ2-5; TRBD1 matches at 10 bases. CDR1 is DFQATT, CDR2 SNEGSKA, per germline (reference sequence). The V gene end was trimmed by 3 bases and the J gene end by 1 base; junction bases not matched to a gene: 8. CDR3 size: 16 residues.

This clonotype occurred a few times. The chain has TRBV20-1 and TRBJ2-1; possibly TRBD2 for D (5 bases). CDR1 and CDR2 (germline): DFQATT, SNEGSKA (reference sequence). The V end was cut by 1 base, the J end by 10 bases, with 11 bases between. This CDR3 region has 12 residues. CDR3 amino acids: CSARAQQREQFF. In DNA form, the CDR3 reads TGCAGTGCTAGAGCTCAACAGCGGGAGCAGTTCTTC.

The V gene is TRBV7-9, the J gene TRBJ2-1; D perhaps matches TRBD2 (6 bases). The CDR3 spans 15 residues. Germline-derived CDR1 and CDR2 are SEHNR and FQNEAQ (reference sequence). The V end lost 1 base, the J end lost 5 bases, and 12 bases lay between the germline ends. CDR3 amino acids: CASSLVGLANNEQFF. In DNA, the CDR3 is TGTGCCAGCAGCTTAGTGGGCCTAGCGAACAATGAGCAGTTCTTC.

This clonotype was observed a few times. The chain is built from TRBV29-1 and TRBJ2-1; D perhaps matches TRBD1 (6 bases). The CDR3 has 15 amino acids. V gave up 0 bases and J gave up 5 bases, with 14 bases separating them. Germline lookup yields CDR1 SQVTM and CDR2 ANQGSEA. The DNA for the CDR3 is TGCAGCGTTGAAGATCCCCTAGAGGGGGACAATGAGCAGTTCTTC. Amino acid sequence: CSVEDPLEGDNEQFF.

Only a few counts were recorded for this clonotype. The rearrangement uses TRBV9 and TRBJ2-5; 12 positions agree with TRBD2. V lost 2 bases and J lost 1; bases outside the gene matches: 6. CDR3 size: 17 residues. In germline, CDR1 is SGDLS, CDR2 YYNGEE. This CDR3 is CASSVLGTSGFQETQYF. The CDR3, as DNA: TGTGCCAGCAGCGTCCTTGGGACTAGCGGGTTCCAAGAGACCCAGTACTTC.